This passage covers 21 T cell receptor beta chains from one sample sequenced in a study of blood T cell repertoires in COVID-19. Libraries were prepared by immunoSEQ multiplex PCR; TCRdb keeps only in-frame clonotypes and omits some of them. The table shows 200,000 or so clones, with roughly 84% occurring only once. The sequenced material came from peripheral blood. The receptors were sampled from a human donor in a cohort sampled during active COVID-19.

The chain joins TRBV7-8 to TRBJ2-7; 9 bases match TRBD2. This CDR3 contains 15 residues. Germline CDR1 is SGHVS and CDR2 is FQNEAQ. V was clipped by 2 bases and J by 4 bases; unmatched bases: 6. CDR3 in DNA: TGTGCCAGCAGCTTATGGCTAGCGGGACCGTACGAGCAGTACTTC. This codes for CASSLWLAGPYEQYF.

The V and J genes are TRBV28 and TRBJ1-2, with 7 bases identical to TRBD1. V gave up 6 bases and J gave up 4 bases; unmatched junction bases: 5. From germline, CDR1 is MDHEN and CDR2 SYDVKM. The CDR3 is made up of 13 amino acids. CDR3 amino acids: CASRRDSFYGYTF. In DNA, the CDR3 is TGTGCCAGCAGGCGGGACAGTTTCTATGGCTACACCTTC.

V usage is TRBV28 and J usage is TRBJ2-2, with D unresolved. Germline CDR1 is MDHEN and CDR2 is SYDVKM. The CDR3 consists of 13 residues. V was clipped by 2 bases and J by 10 bases, with 11 bases between them. The chain's CDR3 is CASSLDTNEELFF. CDR3 nucleotides: TGTGCCAGCAGTTTAGATACTAACGAGGAGCTGTTTTTT.

For the CDR3, the DNA is TGTGCCAGCAGCTCGGGACAGTACAATGAGCAGTTCTTC. Protein product: CASSSGQYNEQFF. This chain joins TRBV7-2 and TRBJ2-1; 7 bases are shared with TRBD1. The J segment lost 4 bases and the V segment lost 4 bases, leaving 1 base of the junction unmatched. This CDR3 spans 13 amino acids. CDR1 and CDR2 (germline): SGHTA, FQGNSA.

The chain is built from TRBV10-3 and TRBJ2-2; the D gene is possibly TRBD2 (6 bases). The CDR3 runs to 14 residues. The V end was cut by 4 bases, the J end by 3 bases, with 9 bases between. Germline V lookup: CDR1 ENHRY, CDR2 SYGVKD. DNA of the CDR3: TGTGCCATCAGTGTTCCGGGGGACACCGGGGAGCTGTTTTTT. Protein: CAISVPGDTGELFF.

The rearrangement links TRBV3-1 (or the pseudogene TRBV3-2) to TRBJ2-2, with 11 bases lining up with TRBD2. The CDR3 is made up of 12 amino acids. Looked up from germline, CDR1 is LGHDT and CDR2 is YNNKEL (reference sequence). V trimming: 4 bases; J trimming: 13 bases; junction bases outside the gene matches: 2. The CDR3 here is CASSLLAGGLFF. Here the CDR3 DNA reads TGTGCCAGCAGCCTTCTAGCGGGAGGGCTGTTTTTT.

The chain joins TRBV29-1 to TRBJ1-1, with TRBD1 matching over 10 bases. The CDR3 totals 14 residues. Germline loops: CDR1 SQVTM, CDR2 ANQGSEA. The junction had 10 bases not matched to a gene; V was cut back by 7 bases and J by 5 bases. DNA of the CDR3: TGCAGCGCTGACCCGGGACAGGGGCCGACTGAAGCTTTCTTT. Its protein product is CSADPGQGPTEAFF.

The gene calls are TRBV9 and TRBJ2-7, with TRBD2 matching 7 bases. The CDR3 has 15 residues. The V segment lost 4 bases and the J segment 2 bases; nucleotides outside the gene matches: 9. Germline assignment: CDR1 SGDLS and CDR2 YYNGEE. In DNA, the CDR3 is TGTGCCAGCAGCCCGCGGATAGCGGGCCCCTACGAGCAGTACTTC. It encodes CASSPRIAGPYEQYF.

The genes are TRBV7-2 and TRBJ2-7, with 11 positions matching TRBD1. After removal of 2 bases from V and 2 bases from J, the junction contained 5 bases not matched to a gene. CDR3 size: 16 residues. Germline CDR1 reads SGHTA; CDR2 reads FQGNSA. The CDR3 loop reads CASSLYPGQGAYEQYF. CDR3 DNA sequence: TGTGCCAGCAGCTTATATCCGGGACAGGGGGCCTACGAGCAGTACTTC.

The V gene is TRBV5-1, the J gene TRBJ2-6, with a possible D match to TRBD1 (5 bases). Per germline, CDR1 SGHRS and CDR2 YFSETQ. This CDR3 region has 18 residues. Trimming cost V 3 bases and J 0 bases, with 16 bases left between them. CDR3: CASSSIPTVLSGANVLTF. Written as DNA, the CDR3 is TGCGCCAGCAGCTCAATCCCGACAGTGCTCTCTGGGGCCAACGTCCTGACTTTC.

The chain links TRBV25-1 to TRBJ2-1; TRBD2 is a possible D gene (6 bases). The CDR3 sequence is 15 residues long. Between the trimmed V and J ends, which lost 5 bases and 6 bases, there was a span of 17 bases. CDR1 MGHDK and CDR2 SYGVNS come from the germline V gene. The CDR3 reads CASSLPAGSINEQFF. CDR3 DNA: TGTGCCAGCAGTCTACCGGCGGGGAGTATCAATGAGCAGTTCTTC.

The chain employs TRBV29-1 and TRBJ1-3; TRBD1 matches at 7 bases. Germline V gene data show CDR1 as SQVTM and CDR2 as ANQGSEA. The CDR3 is made up of 13 amino acids. V lost 6 bases, J lost 2 bases, and 4 bases stayed unmatched. The CDR3 region has the DNA TGCAGCGTCTACAGGGGAACTGGAAACACCATATATTTT. Translating it yields CSVYRGTGNTIYF.

The V call is TRBV21-1, the J call TRBJ1-2. TRBV21-1 is shown as a pseudogene. This CDR3 region has 13 residues. DNA of the CDR3: TGTGCCAGCAGACGGGGGAAGGACTATGGCTACACCTTC. As protein: CASRRGKDYGYTF.

V is TRBV5-1 and J is TRBJ2-1, with 13 nucleotides matching TRBD2. J lost 7 bases, V lost 4 bases, and 20 bases had no gene match. CDR3 size: 20 residues. The germline gives CDR1 SGHRS, CDR2 YFSETQ. CDR3 coding DNA: TGCGCCAGCAGCCACCAAGCCGGGATCTTAATGACTAGCGGGAGGAATGAGCAGTTCTTC. Residues: CASSHQAGILMTSGRNEQFF. Supplemented by reference TRBV5-1 and TRBJ2-1, the full variable domain reads KAGVTQTPRYLIKTRGQQVTLSCSPISGHRSVSWYQQTPGQGLQFLFEYFSETQRNKGNFPGRFSGRQFSNSRSEMNVSTLELGDSALYLCASSHQAGILMTSGRNEQFFGPGTRLTVL.

The chain joins TRBV5-4 to TRBJ2-7; TRBD1 matches 10 bases. This CDR3 is built from 14 residues. Germline V gene lookup returns CDR1 SGHNT and CDR2 YYREEE (reference sequence). V lost 4 bases and J lost 2; bases outside the gene matches: 3. CDR3 coding DNA: TGTGCCAGCAGCCAGGACAGGGGGACCTACGAGCAGTACTTC. Protein: CASSQDRGTYEQYF.

The gene calls are TRBV5-1 and TRBJ1-3, with D possibly TRBD1 on 6 matching bases. In germline, CDR1 is SGHRS, CDR2 YFSETQ. V was cut by 4 bases and J by 4 bases, with 18 bases left in between. This CDR3 is built from 16 residues. As DNA, the CDR3 is TGCGCCAGCAGCCTTGGAACAGGGAAATTCGGAAACACCATATATTTT. It yields the protein CASSLGTGKFGNTIYF.

The chain couples TRBV5-6 to TRBJ1-1; 9 bases match TRBD1. Germline V gives CDR1 SGHDT, CDR2 YYEEEE. With 0 bases clipped from V and 8 bases from J, the junction kept 5 bases outside the gene matches. This CDR3 contains 14 residues. The CDR3 here is CASSLGDRVSEAFF. The CDR3 DNA is TGTGCCAGCAGCTTGGGGGACAGGGTGAGCGAAGCTTTCTTT.

In its sample, this clone was seen many times. The chain carries TRBV18 and TRBJ1-2, with TRBD1 matching over 7 bases. V trimming: 6 bases; J trimming: 4 bases; junction bases outside the gene matches: 5. The germline gives CDR1 KGHSH, CDR2 LQKENI. This CDR3 region has 13 residues. CDR3 residues: CASSLGQSYGYTF. The CDR3 DNA reads as TGTGCCAGCTCCCTGGGACAGAGCTATGGCTACACCTTC. The full variable domain, rest sourced from reference TRBV18 and TRBJ1-2, is NAGVMQNPRHLVRRRGQEARLRCSPMKGHSHVYWYRQLPEEGLKFMVYLQKENIIDESGMPKERFSAEFPKEGPSILRIQQVVRGDSAAYFCASSLGQSYGYTFGSGTRLTVV.

The genes are TRBV5-6 and TRBJ1-1; the match to TRBD1 covers 12 bases. There are 14 residues in the CDR3. Germline-derived CDR1 and CDR2 are SGHDT and YYEEEE. The trim removed 0 bases at V and 11 bases at J, leaving 5 bases unmatched. CDR3 nucleotide sequence: TGTGCCAGCAGCTTGGTGGGACAGGGGGCTGGGGCTTTCTTT. Protein: CASSLVGQGAGAFF.

J is TRBJ1-1 and V is TRBV18, with D unresolved. Germline lookup yields CDR1 KGHSH and CDR2 LQKENI. This CDR3 contains 16 residues. The V and J ends lost 3 bases and 4 bases respectively, with 18 bases between them. CDR3 amino acids: CASSPRTGPAGTEAFF. Written as DNA, the CDR3 is TGTGCCAGCTCACCCCGGACGGGCCCGGCGGGCACTGAAGCTTTCTTT.

The chain is built from TRBV5-4 and TRBJ1-4; D might be TRBD1 (5 bases). Deletions cut 2 bases from V and 0 bases from J, with 11 bases between. CDR1 and CDR2 (germline): SGHNT, YYREEE (reference sequence). The CDR3 is made up of 16 amino acids. CDR3 region: CASSFGGVATNEKLFF. The CDR3 DNA reads TGTGCCAGCAGCTTTGGGGGGGTGGCAACTAATGAAAAACTGTTTTTT.